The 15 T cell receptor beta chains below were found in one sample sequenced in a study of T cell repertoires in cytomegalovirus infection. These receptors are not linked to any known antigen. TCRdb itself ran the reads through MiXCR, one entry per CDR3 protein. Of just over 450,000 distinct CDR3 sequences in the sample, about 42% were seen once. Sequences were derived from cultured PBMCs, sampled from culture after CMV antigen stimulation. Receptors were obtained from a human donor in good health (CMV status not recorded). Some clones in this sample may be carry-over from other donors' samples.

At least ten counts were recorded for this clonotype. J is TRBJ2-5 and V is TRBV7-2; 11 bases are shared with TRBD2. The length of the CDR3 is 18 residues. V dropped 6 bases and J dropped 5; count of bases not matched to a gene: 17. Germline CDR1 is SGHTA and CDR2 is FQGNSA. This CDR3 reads CASSWPVGTSGSWETQYF. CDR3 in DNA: TGTGCCAGCAGTTGGCCCGTGGGCACTAGCGGGAGCTGGGAGACCCAGTACTTC.

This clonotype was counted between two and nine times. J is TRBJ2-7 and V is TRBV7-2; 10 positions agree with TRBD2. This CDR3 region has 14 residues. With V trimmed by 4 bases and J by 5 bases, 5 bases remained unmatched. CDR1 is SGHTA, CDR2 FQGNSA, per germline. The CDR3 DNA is TGTGCCAGCAGCTACCAGCGGGAGGGCAACGAGCAGTACTTC. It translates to CASSYQREGNEQYF.

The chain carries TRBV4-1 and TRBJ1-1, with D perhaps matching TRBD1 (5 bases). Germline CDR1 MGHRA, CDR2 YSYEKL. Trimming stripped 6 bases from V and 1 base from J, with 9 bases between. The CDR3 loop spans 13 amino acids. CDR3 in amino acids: CASRGGSNTEAFF. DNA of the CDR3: TGCGCCAGCAGGGGGGGATCGAACACTGAAGCTTTCTTT.

CDR3 amino acids: CASSLGGLRGLREQYF. The CDR3 region has the DNA TGTGCCAGCAGCTTAGGCGGGCTACGGGGCCTCCGCGAGCAGTACTTC. This rearrangement joins TRBV7-2 to TRBJ2-7; either TRBD1 or TRBD2 may supply D (5 bases each). Germline V lookup: CDR1 SGHTA, CDR2 FQGNSA. The CDR3 is made up of 16 amino acids. The V end lost 1 base, the J end lost 6 bases, and 19 bases lay between the germline ends.

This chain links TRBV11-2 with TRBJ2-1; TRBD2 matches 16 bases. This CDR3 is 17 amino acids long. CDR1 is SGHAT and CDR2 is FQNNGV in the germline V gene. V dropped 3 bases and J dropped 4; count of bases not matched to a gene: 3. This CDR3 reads CASSLGLAGGGYNEQFF. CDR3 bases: TGTGCCAGCAGCTTGGGACTAGCGGGAGGGGGGTACAATGAGCAGTTCTTC.

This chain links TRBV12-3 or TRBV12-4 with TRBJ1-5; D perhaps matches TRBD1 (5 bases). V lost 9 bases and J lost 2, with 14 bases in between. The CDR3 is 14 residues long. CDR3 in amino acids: CASVAEGGNQPQHF. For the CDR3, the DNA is TGTGCCAGTGTGGCCGAAGGGGGCAATCAGCCCCAGCATTTT.

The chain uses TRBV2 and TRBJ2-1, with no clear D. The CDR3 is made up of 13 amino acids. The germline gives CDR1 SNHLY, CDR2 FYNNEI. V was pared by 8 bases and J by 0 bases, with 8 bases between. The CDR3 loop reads CASGLDSYNEQFF. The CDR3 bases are TGTGCCAGCGGCCTGGACTCCTACAATGAGCAGTTCTTC.

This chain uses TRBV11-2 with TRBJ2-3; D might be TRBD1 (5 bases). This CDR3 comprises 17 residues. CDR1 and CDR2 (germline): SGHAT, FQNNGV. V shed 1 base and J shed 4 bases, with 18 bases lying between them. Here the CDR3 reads CASSLAQQGRRADTQYF. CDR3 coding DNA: TGTGCCAGCAGCTTAGCACAGCAGGGTAGGCGCGCAGATACGCAGTATTTT.

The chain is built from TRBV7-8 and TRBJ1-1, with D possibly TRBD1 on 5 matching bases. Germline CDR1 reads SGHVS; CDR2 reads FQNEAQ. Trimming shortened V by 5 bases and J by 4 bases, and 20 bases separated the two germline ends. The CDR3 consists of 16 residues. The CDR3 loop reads CASSLLAGDLTTEAFF. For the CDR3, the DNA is TGTGCCAGCAGCCTACTCGCGGGGGACTTGACCACTGAAGCTTTCTTT. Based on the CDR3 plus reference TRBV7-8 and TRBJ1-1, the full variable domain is GAGVSQSPRYKVAKRGQDVALRCDPISGHVSLFWYQQALGQGPEFLTYFQNEAQLDKSGLPSDRFFAERPEGSVSTLKIQRTQQEDSAVYLCASSLLAGDLTTEAFFGQGTRLTVV.

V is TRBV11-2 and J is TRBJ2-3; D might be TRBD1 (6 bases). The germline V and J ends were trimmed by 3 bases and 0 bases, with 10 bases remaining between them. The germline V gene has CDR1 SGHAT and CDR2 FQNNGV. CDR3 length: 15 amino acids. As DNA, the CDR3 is TGTGCCAGCAGCTTGACAGGCCAAAGCACAGATACGCAGTATTTT. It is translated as CASSLTGQSTDTQYF.

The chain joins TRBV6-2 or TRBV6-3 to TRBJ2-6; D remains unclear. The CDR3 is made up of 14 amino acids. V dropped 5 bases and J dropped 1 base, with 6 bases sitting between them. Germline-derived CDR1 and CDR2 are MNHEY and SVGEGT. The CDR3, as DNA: TGTGCCAGCAGTAAGCCATCTGGGGCCAACGTCCTGACTTTC. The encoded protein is CASSKPSGANVLTF.

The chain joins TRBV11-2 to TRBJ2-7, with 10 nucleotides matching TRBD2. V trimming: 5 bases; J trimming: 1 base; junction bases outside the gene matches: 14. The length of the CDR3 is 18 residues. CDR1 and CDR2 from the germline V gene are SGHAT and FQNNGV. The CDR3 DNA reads TGTGCCAGCAGCAAATTTGGGCTAGCGGGGGACCTTTCCTACGAGCAGTACTTC. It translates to CASSKFGLAGDLSYEQYF.

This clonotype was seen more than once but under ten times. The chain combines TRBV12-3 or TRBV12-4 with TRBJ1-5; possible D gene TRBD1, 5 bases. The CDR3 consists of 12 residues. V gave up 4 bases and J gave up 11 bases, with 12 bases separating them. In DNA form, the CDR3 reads TGTGCCAGCAGTTCTCGGAGGGGAACCCAGCATTTT. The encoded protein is CASSSRRGTQHF.

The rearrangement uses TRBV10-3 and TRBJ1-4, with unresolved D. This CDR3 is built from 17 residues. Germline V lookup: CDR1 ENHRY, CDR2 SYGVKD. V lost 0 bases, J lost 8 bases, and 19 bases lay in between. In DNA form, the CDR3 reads TGTGCCATCAGTGAGTCCCCTCTGGAGGGCGAAGGCGAAAAACTGTTTTTT. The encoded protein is CAISESPLEGEGEKLFF.

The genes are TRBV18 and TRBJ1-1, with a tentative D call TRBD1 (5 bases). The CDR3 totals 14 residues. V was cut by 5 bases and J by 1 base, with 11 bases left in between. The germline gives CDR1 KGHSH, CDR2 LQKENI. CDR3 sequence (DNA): TGTGCCAGCTCATCCGACAGACAGAACACTGAAGCTTTCTTT. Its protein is CASSSDRQNTEAFF.